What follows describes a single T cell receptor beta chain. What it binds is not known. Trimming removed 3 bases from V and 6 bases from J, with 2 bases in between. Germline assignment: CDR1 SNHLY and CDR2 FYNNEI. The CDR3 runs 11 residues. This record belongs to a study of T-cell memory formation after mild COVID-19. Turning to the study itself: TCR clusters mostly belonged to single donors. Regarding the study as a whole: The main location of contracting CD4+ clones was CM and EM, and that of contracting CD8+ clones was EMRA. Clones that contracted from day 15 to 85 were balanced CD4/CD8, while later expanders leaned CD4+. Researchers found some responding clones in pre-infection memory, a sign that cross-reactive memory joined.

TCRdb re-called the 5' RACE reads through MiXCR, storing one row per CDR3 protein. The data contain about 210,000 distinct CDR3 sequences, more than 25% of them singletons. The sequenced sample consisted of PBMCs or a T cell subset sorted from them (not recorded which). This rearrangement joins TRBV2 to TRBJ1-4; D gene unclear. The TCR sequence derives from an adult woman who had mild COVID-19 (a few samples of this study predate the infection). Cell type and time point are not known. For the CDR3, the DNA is TGTGCCAGCAGTGACGATGAAAAACTGTTTTTT. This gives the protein CASSDDEKLFF.